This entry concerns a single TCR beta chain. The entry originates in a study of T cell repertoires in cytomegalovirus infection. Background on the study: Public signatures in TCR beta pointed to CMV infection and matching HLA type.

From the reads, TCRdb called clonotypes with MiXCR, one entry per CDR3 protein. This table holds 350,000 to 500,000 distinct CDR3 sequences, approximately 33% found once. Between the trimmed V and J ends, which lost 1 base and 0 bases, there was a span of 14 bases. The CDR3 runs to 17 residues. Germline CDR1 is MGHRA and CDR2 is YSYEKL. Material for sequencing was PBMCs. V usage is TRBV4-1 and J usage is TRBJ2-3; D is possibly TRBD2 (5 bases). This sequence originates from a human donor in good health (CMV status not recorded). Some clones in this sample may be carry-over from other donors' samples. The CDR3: CASSQGHLAKSTDTQYF. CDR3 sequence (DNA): TGCGCCAGCAGCCAAGGTCACCTAGCTAAAAGCACAGATACGCAGTATTTT.